This T cell receptor beta chain was sequenced in a study of OX40 agonist ivuxolimab in advanced cancers. Study-wide background: Ivuxolimab was delivered to patients intravenously every 2 weeks at doses spanning 0.01 to 10 mg/kg. One hepatocellular carcinoma and a couple of cutaneous melanoma patients partially responded. Study-level results: There was clonal expansion of CD4+ and CD8+ blood T cells by week 6 at 0.1 to 3.0 mg/kg.

The CDR3 has 13 residues. V was clipped by 6 bases and J by 10 bases; unmatched bases: 9. The germline V gene has CDR1 MNHEY and CDR2 SVGAGI. A word on this clone: Its specificity is unknown.

Using immunoSEQ multiplex PCR, the repertoire was profiled, and TCRdb retains in-frame clones only, with some absent. Among over 45,000 clones, 80% to 85% were seen once, and the ten largest hold 0.6% to 0.8%. The sequence derives from an adult with an advanced solid tumor such as melanoma, head and neck, liver or kidney cancer. This material consisted of CD4+ or CD8+ T cells sorted from blood, taken in a trial of the OX40 agonist ivuxolimab. The V call is TRBV6-5, the J call TRBJ2-4; 7 positions match TRBD1. DNA of the CDR3: TGTGCCAGCAGGACAGGGATGGGGTATATTCAGTACTTC. Encoded protein: CASRTGMGYIQYF.